The 8 T cell receptor beta chains below were found in one sample sequenced in a study of cytomegalovirus exposure and HLA in healthy donors. The assay was immunoSEQ multiplex PCR, and TCRdb's table has in-frame clones only and misses some. This sample carries some 70,000 clones, 85% of them seen once, and the ten largest clones take 3%. The sequencing input was PBMCs. The receptors shown here come from a man aged 25-45 years in good health and CMV-seronegative.

The rearrangement joins TRBV21-1 to TRBJ1-2. TRBV21-1 is given as a pseudogene. CDR3 length: 15 amino acids. CDR3 coding DNA: TGTGCCAGCAGCCACGGCGGGAGGGGGCGGTATGGCTACACCTTC. This sequence encodes CASSHGGRGRYGYTF.

The chain couples TRBV5-1 to TRBJ2-7, with 8 bases identical to TRBD2. Looked up from germline, CDR1 is SGHRS and CDR2 is YFSETQ. The CDR3 consists of 15 residues. The trim removed 2 bases at V and 6 bases at J, leaving 10 bases unmatched. CDR3 in DNA: TGCGCCAGCAGCTTACGGGGGGGAGGAAGCGCCGAGCAGTACTTC. Residues: CASSLRGGGSAEQYF.

This rearrangement joins TRBV4-1 to TRBJ2-5; 7 positions match TRBD1. Germline V gene data show CDR1 as MGHRA and CDR2 as YSYEKL. Unmatched junction bases numbered 15, after V lost 4 bases and J lost 7 bases. CDR3 length: 16 residues. The CDR3 DNA reads as TGCGCCAGCAGCCTGGAATCCGGGACAGACCTAGGGACCCAGTACTTC. Its protein product is CASSLESGTDLGTQYF.

The rearrangement links TRBV7-3 to TRBJ2-3, with TRBD2 as a possible D gene (6 bases). V was cut by 3 bases and J by 3 bases, with 16 bases left in between. Germline V CDR1 and CDR2: SGHTA, FQGTGA. The CDR3 is 16 residues long. In DNA form, the CDR3 reads TGTGCCAGCAGCTTCCAAGGAGCGGGTCCTACAGATACGCAGTATTTT. Its protein product is CASSFQGAGPTDTQYF.

This chain connects TRBV28 to TRBJ1-4; 9 positions match TRBD1. The CDR3 is 11 amino acids. Germline CDR1 is MDHEN and CDR2 is SYDVKM. Unmatched junction bases numbered 8, after V lost 8 bases and J lost 16 bases. The CDR3 sequence: CASLADRGWFF. CDR3 bases: TGTGCCAGCCTGGCGGACAGGGGCTGGTTTTTT.

The chain couples TRBV7-3 to TRBJ2-1; 7 bases line up with TRBD2. Germline CDR1 SGHTA, CDR2 FQGTGA. The V segment lost 4 bases and the J segment 0 bases; nucleotides outside the gene matches: 15. The CDR3 length is 19 residues. CDR3 bases: TGTGCCAGCAGCTATAGGCCCGCGCGGGGGAAGAGCTCCTACAATGAGCAGTTCTTC. Protein sequence: CASSYRPARGKSSYNEQFF.

This chain links TRBV5-1 with TRBJ2-1, with TRBD2 identical over 9 bases. The CDR3 is made up of 17 amino acids. Germline V gene lookup returns CDR1 SGHRS and CDR2 YFSETQ. J lost 7 bases, V lost 0 bases, and 11 bases had no gene match. The CDR3 DNA sequence: TGCGCCAGCAGCTTGGCCTTAGGCGGGAGGGCCTCGAATGAGCAGTTCTTC. This codes for CASSLALGGRASNEQFF.

This clone appeared once. This sample also contains other DNA sequences that code for the same CDR3. V and J are TRBV4-2 and TRBJ1-2; 11 nucleotides align to TRBD1. Unmatched junction bases numbered 0, after V lost 1 base and J lost 5 bases. This CDR3 contains 14 residues. Germline CDR1 LGHNA, CDR2 YNFKEQ. The DNA of the CDR3 is TGTGCCAGCAGCCAAGGGGACAGGGGGTATGGCTACACCTTC. This sequence encodes CASSQGDRGYGYTF.